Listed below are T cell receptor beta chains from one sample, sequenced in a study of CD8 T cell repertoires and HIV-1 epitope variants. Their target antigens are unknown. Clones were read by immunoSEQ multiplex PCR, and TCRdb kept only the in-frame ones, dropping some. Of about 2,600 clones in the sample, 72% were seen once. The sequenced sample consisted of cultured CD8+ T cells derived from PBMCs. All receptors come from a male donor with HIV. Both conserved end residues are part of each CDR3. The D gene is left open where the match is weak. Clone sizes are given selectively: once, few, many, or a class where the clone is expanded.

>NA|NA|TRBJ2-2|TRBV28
CASGLSAGELFF
TGTGCCAGCGGGTTGTCTGCCGGGGAGCTGTTTTTT
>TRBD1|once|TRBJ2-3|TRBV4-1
CASSQEGDRGYTDTQYF
TGCGCCAGCAGCCAAGAGGGGGACAGGGGGTACACAGATACGCAGTATTTT
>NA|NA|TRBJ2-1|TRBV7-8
CASSLARGNEQFF
TGTGCCAGCAGCTTAGCACGAGGCAATGAGCAGTTCTTC
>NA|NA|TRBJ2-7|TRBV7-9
CASSLRELYEQYF
TGTGCCAGCAGCTTGAGGGAACTCTACGAGCAGTACTTC
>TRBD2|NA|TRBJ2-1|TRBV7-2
CASSLVVGLDLNEQFF
TGTGCCAGCAGCTTAGTAGTGGGACTAGACCTGAATGAGCAGTTCTTC
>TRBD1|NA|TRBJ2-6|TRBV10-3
CAIFGTDSSGANVLTF
TGTGCCATCTTCGGGACAGACAGCTCTGGGGCCAACGTCCTGACTTTC
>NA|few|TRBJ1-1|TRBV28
CASTPGARVPEAFF
TGTGCCAGCACCCCTGGGGCACGGGTGCCCGAAGCTTTCTTT
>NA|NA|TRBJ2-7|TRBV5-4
CASSLSTGARNEQYF
TGTGCCAGCAGCTTGAGTACTGGGGCGCGCAACGAGCAGTACTTC
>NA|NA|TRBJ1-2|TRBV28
CASSLEGYPLWGYTF
TGTGCCAGCAGTTTAGAAGGGTACCCACTTTGGGGCTACACCTTC
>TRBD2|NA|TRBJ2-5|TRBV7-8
CASSLERLGGGIQETQYF
TGTGCCAGCAGCTTAGAGAGGCTGGGCGGGGGAATACAAGAGACCCAGTACTTC
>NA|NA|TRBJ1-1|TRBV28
CASINAVEAFF
TGTGCCAGCATTAATGCCGTCGAAGCTTTCTTT
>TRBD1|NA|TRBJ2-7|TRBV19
CASSIGTGGSDEQYF
TGTGCCAGTAGTATTGGGACAGGGGGCTCGGACGAGCAGTACTTC
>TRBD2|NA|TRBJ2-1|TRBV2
CASSEAASGRFNEQFF
TGTGCCAGCAGTGAAGCGGCTAGCGGGAGGTTTAATGAGCAGTTCTTC
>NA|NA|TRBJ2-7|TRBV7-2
CASSSPQRYYEQYF
TGTGCCAGCAGCTCTCCCCAGCGGTACTACGAGCAGTACTTC
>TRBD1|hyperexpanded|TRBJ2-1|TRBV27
CASSLSQGISYNEQFF
TGTGCCAGCAGTTTATCACAGGGGATATCCTACAATGAGCAGTTCTTC
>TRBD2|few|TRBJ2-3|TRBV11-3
CASSSGDADTQYF
TGTGCCAGCAGTAGCGGGGACGCAGATACGCAGTATTTT
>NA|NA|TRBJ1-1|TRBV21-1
CASSKQAFF
TGTGCCAGCAGCAAACAAGCTTTCTTT
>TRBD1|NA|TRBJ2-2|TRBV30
CAWSVGGRGELFF
TGTGCCTGGAGTGTAGGGGGCAGGGGGGAGCTGTTTTTT
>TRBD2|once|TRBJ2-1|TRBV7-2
CASSSLLAGDPDNEQFF
TGTGCCAGCAGCTCCCTCTTAGCGGGAGATCCCGACAATGAGCAGTTCTTC
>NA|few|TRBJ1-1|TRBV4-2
CASSQVNTEAFF
TGTGCCAGCAGCCAAGTGAACACTGAAGCTTTCTTT
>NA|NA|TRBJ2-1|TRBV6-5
CASSYRENEQFF
TGTGCCAGCAGTTACCGGGAGAATGAGCAGTTCTTC
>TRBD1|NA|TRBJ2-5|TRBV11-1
CASSSYRGGETQYF
TGTGCCAGCAGCTCCTACAGGGGTGGAGAGACCCAGTACTTC
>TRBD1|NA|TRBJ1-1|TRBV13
CASSLGGGQGNTEAFF
TGTGCCAGCAGCCTTGGAGGGGGACAGGGGAACACTGAAGCTTTCTTT
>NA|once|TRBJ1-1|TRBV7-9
CASANSGTEAFF
TGTGCCAGCGCAAACTCAGGCACTGAAGCTTTCTTT
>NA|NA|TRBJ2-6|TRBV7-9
CASSSMIYRQSRANVLTF
TGTGCCAGCAGCTCGATGATATACCGACAAAGTCGGGCCAACGTCCTGACTTTC
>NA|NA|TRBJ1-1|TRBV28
CASSAYREDRRAEAFF
TGTGCCAGCAGTGCCTACAGGGAAGACCGCCGAGCTGAAGCTTTCTTT
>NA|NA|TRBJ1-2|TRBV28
CASSFELANYGYTF
TGTGCCAGCAGTTTTGAGCTCGCTAACTATGGCTACACCTTC
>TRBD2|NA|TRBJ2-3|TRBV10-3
CAIRGTSGTTDTQYF
TGTGCCATCAGGGGGACTAGCGGGACCACAGATACGCAGTATTTT
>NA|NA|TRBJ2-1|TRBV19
CASSEAGPPSYNEQFF
TGTGCCAGTAGTGAGGCAGGTCCACCATCCTACAATGAGCAGTTCTTC
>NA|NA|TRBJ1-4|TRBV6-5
CASSSGPRSNEKLFF
TGTGCCAGCAGTTCCGGACCTCGCTCTAATGAAAAACTGTTTTTT
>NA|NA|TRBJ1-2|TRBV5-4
CASSLGVQLGYTF
TGTGCCAGCAGTCTGGGGGTACAGCTTGGCTACACCTTC
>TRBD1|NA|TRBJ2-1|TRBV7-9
CASRVDRGLDEQFF
TGTGCCAGCAGGGTGGACAGGGGGCTTGATGAGCAGTTCTTC
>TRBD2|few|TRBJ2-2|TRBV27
CASSFTTSGNLNTGELFF
TGTGCCAGCAGTTTTACGACTAGCGGGAACTTAAACACCGGGGAGCTGTTTTTT
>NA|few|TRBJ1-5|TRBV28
CASSPVGETNQPQHF
TGTGCCAGCAGCCCCGTCGGGGAGACAAATCAGCCCCAGCATTTT
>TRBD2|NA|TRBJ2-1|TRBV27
CASSLGGRARNEQFF
TGTGCCAGCAGTTTAGGCGGGAGGGCCAGGAATGAGCAGTTCTTC
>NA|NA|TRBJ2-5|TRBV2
CASSVETQYF
TGTGCCAGCAGTGTCGAGACCCAGTACTTC
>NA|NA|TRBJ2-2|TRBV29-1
CSVEDRVGELFF
TGCAGCGTTGAAGATCGGGTCGGGGAGCTGTTTTTT
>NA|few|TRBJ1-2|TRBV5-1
CASSLGGEDGYTF
TGCGCCAGCAGCTTGGGGGGCGAGGATGGCTACACCTTC
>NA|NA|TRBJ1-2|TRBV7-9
CASSLGQAANYGYTF
TGTGCCAGCAGCTTAGGACAGGCAGCTAACTATGGCTACACCTTC
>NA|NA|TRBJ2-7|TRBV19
CASSTGNEQYF
TGTGCCAGTAGCACAGGGAACGAGCAGTACTTC
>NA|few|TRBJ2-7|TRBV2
CASETGTYEQYF
TGTGCCAGCGAAACAGGGACCTACGAGCAGTACTTC
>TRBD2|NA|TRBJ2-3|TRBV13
CASSLGPLGTSGESSTDTQYF
TGTGCCAGCAGCTTAGGACCACTAGGGACTAGCGGGGAATCTAGCACAGATACGCAGTATTTT
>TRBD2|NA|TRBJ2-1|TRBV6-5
CASSYWREDNEQFF
TGTGCCAGCAGTTACTGGCGGGAGGACAATGAGCAGTTCTTC
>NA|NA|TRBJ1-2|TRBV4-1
CASSQDPVELDYGYTF
TGCGCCAGCAGCCAAGATCCCGTCGAACTCGACTATGGCTACACCTTC
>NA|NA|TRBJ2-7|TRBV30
CAWREGGNFEQYF
TGTGCCTGGAGAGAGGGGGGCAACTTCGAGCAGTACTTC
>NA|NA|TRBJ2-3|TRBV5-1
CASRTTDTQYF
TGCGCCAGCCGAACTACAGATACGCAGTATTTT
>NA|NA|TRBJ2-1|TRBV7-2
CASSAFSSGEQFF
TGTGCCAGCAGCGCCTTCTCTTCCGGTGAGCAGTTCTTC
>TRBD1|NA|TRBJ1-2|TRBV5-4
CASSFRTGDGYTF
TGTGCCAGCAGCTTTAGGACAGGGGATGGCTACACCTTC
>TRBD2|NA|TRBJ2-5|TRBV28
CACKLAVDISQYF
TGTGCCTGCAAACTAGCGGTTGATATTTCGCAGTACTTC
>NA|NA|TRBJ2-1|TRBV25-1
CASSEYGMGIGAEQFF
TGTGCCAGCAGTGAATACGGCATGGGGATTGGGGCTGAGCAGTTCTTC
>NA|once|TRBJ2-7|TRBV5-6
CASSGGTSPYEQYF
TGTGCCAGCAGCGGAGGGACTTCCCCCTACGAGCAGTACTTC
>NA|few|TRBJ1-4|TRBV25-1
CASWGATKEKLFF
TGTGCCAGCTGGGGGGCCACGAAGGAAAAACTGTTTTTT
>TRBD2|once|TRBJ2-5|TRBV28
CASSLSGGKGETQYF
TGTGCCAGCAGTTTGAGCGGGGGGAAGGGGGAGACCCAGTACTTC
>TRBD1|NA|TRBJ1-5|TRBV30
CAWSVGGGDQPQHF
TGTGCCTGGAGTGTCGGAGGGGGCGATCAGCCCCAGCATTTT
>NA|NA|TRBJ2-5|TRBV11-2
CASSLTRDRMQETQYF
TGTGCCAGCAGCTTGACCCGGGACCGAATGCAAGAGACCCAGTACTTC
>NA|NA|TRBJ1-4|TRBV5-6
CASSRGAGFSPNEKLFF
TGTGCCAGCAGCAGAGGTGCAGGGTTTTCGCCGAATGAAAAACTGTTTTTT
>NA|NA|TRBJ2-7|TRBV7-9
CASSLVRETEQYF
TGTGCCAGCAGCTTAGTCCGGGAAACCGAGCAGTACTTC